The clone carrying this TCR beta chain came up many times. This record comes from a study of T cell repertoires in cytomegalovirus infection. Study as a whole: Indicated by public TCR beta signatures were CMV infection and matching HLA type.

There are 16 residues in the CDR3. Germline CDR1 reads WSHSY; CDR2 reads SAAADI. The V end lost 2 bases, the J end lost 0 bases, and 11 bases lay between the germline ends. TCRdb reprocessed the reads with MiXCR, giving one entry per CDR3 protein. The sample has fewer than 300,000 distinct CDR3 sequences, about 25% seen once; the top ten hold around 14%. This sequence joins TRBV10-2 and TRBJ1-5; possibly TRBD1 for D (5 bases). The specimen was PBMCs. The source is a human donor in good health (CMV status not recorded). Some clones in this sample may be carry-over from other donors' samples. CDR3 loop: CASSEGSRVSNQPQHF. CDR3 in DNA: TGCGCCAGCAGTGAGGGCTCCAGGGTTAGCAATCAGCCCCAGCATTTT.